The 8 T cell receptor beta chains below were found in one sample sequenced in a study of OX40 agonist ivuxolimab in advanced cancers. TCRdb's copy holds only in-frame clones and misses some; the assay was immunoSEQ multiplex PCR. Of about 56,000 clones in the sample, about 85% were seen once. The source was CD4+ or CD8+ T cells sorted from blood, collected in a trial of the OX40 agonist ivuxolimab. Receptors originate from an adult with an advanced solid tumor such as melanoma, head and neck, liver or kidney cancer.

This chain connects TRBV5-7 to TRBJ1-5; D is perhaps TRBD1 (6 bases). TRBV5-7 counts as an open reading frame of uncertain function. This CDR3 contains 15 residues. Trimming removed 0 bases at V and 5 bases at J, with 12 bases between. The CDR3 sequence is CASSLGHREHQPQHF. CDR3 in DNA: TGTGCCAGCAGCTTGGGACACAGGGAGCATCAGCCCCAGCATTTT.

The CDR3 DNA reads as TGTGCCAGCGGAGCGCAGTATTTT. It yields the protein CASGAQYF. The V call is TRBV6-1, the J call TRBJ2-3; D is unclear. The CDR3 totals 8 residues. V lost 8 bases and J 10 bases, leaving 4 bases between the germline ends. CDR1 is MNHNS and CDR2 is SASEGT in the germline V gene.

The CDR3 region has the DNA TGTGCCAGTAGTATCCAGGGCCCAACGAACACTGAAGCTTTCTTT. Translating it yields CASSIQGPTNTEAFF. The rearrangement uses TRBV19 and TRBJ1-1; D perhaps matches TRBD1 (5 bases). This CDR3 spans 15 amino acids. The V and J ends lost 3 bases and 1 base respectively, with 12 bases between them. Germline V gene data show CDR1 as LNHDA and CDR2 as SQIVND (reference sequence).

CDR3 DNA sequence: TGTGCCAGCAGACCAGGGACAGGCTACGAGCAGTACTTC. It is translated as CASRPGTGYEQYF. The chain uses TRBV28 and TRBJ2-7; TRBD1 agrees at 8 bases. The CDR3 has 13 amino acids. Germline CDR1 and CDR2: MDHEN and SYDVKM. V trimming: 6 bases; J trimming: 3 bases; junction bases outside the gene matches: 4.

This CDR3 is CASSLAGQGRYEQYF. CDR3 bases: TGTGCCAGCAGCTTAGCGGGACAGGGGAGGTACGAGCAGTACTTC. The V gene is TRBV7-9, the J gene TRBJ2-7; TRBD1 matches 10 bases. Germline loops: CDR1 SEHNR, CDR2 FQNEAQ (reference sequence). This CDR3 has 15 amino acids. Trimming removed 0 bases from V and 4 bases from J; junction bases left unmatched: 3.

The CDR3 protein is CASSPKDRGSYNSPLHF. CDR3 nucleotide sequence: TGTGCCAGCAGTCCCAAGGACAGGGGCTCCTATAATTCACCCCTCCACTTT. V and J are TRBV6-4 and TRBJ1-6; TRBD1 matches at 9 bases. The ends lost 5 bases at V and 0 bases at J; junction bases unmatched: 5. The CDR3 is made up of 17 amino acids. Germline values: CDR1 MRHNA, CDR2 SNTAGT.

The rearrangement joins TRBV6-1 to TRBJ2-1, with 10 bases aligning to TRBD2. V lost 3 bases, J lost 9 bases, and 17 bases stayed unmatched. Germline CDR1 MNHNS, CDR2 SASEGT. The CDR3 loop spans 18 amino acids. The CDR3 loop reads CASSEILGLAGVKPEQFF. CDR3 in DNA: TGTGCCAGCAGTGAGATCCTCGGTCTAGCGGGAGTAAAGCCTGAGCAGTTCTTC.

This chain joins TRBV29-1 and TRBJ2-6, with D unclear. V lost 2 bases, J lost 2 bases, and 4 bases lay in between. The CDR3 runs 13 residues. Germline loops: CDR1 SQVTM, CDR2 ANQGSEA. The chain's CDR3 is CSVEMPGANVLTF. CDR3 sequence (DNA): TGCAGCGTTGAAATGCCTGGGGCCAACGTCCTGACTTTC.